What follows are 32 T cell receptor beta chains derived from one specimen sequenced in a study of response to subunit inactivated influenza vaccine. TCRdb used MiXCR to reprocess the RT-PCR reads, holding one entry per CDR3 protein. The sample lists approximately 520,000 distinct CDR3 sequences; about 15% were seen once. The source was CD4+ T cells sorted from PBMCs, collected roughly 24 months after vaccination. The receptor source for this set is a man between 50 and 70 years old who received an inactivated influenza vaccine.

This clonotype has only a few counts. The genes are TRBV12-3 or TRBV12-4 and TRBJ2-5; D assignment may be TRBD1 or TRBD2 (5 bases each). Trimming stripped 6 bases from V and 4 bases from J, with 15 bases between. The CDR3 consists of 14 residues. The DNA of the CDR3 is TGTGCCAGCAGCCCGAGGACGGGGACAGAGACCCAGTACTTC. Residues: CASSPRTGTETQYF.

The chain carries TRBV18 and TRBJ2-7, with TRBD2 identical over 13 bases. Unmatched junction bases numbered 6, after V lost 3 bases and J lost 7 bases. The CDR3 has 15 amino acids. In germline, CDR1 is KGHSH, CDR2 LQKENI. The CDR3 coding sequence is TGTGCCAGCTCACCTTCAACTAGCGGGAGGGGGGAGCAGTACTTC. It codes for CASSPSTSGRGEQYF.

CDR3 in amino acids: CAINPVGHTGELFF. The CDR3 coding sequence is TGTGCCATCAATCCGGTCGGGCACACCGGGGAGCTGTTTTTT. This rearrangement joins TRBV10-3 to TRBJ2-2; no reliable D call. Looked up from germline, CDR1 is ENHRY and CDR2 is SYGVKD. V was pared by 7 bases and J by 3 bases, with 12 bases between. The CDR3 sequence is 14 residues long.

The CDR3 DNA reads TGTGCCATCAGTGAGCGGGACGGGATTAACTCCTACGAGCAGTACTTC. It codes for CAISERDGINSYEQYF. The J gene is TRBJ2-7, the V gene TRBV10-3; D is tentatively TRBD1 or TRBD2 (5 bases each). V was clipped by 2 bases and J by 0 bases, with 14 bases between them. The CDR3 is 16 residues long. Germline V gene sequence: CDR1 ENHRY, CDR2 SYGVKD.

There are a few counts of this clonotype. This chain links TRBV20-1 with TRBJ1-1; D is perhaps TRBD1 (6 bases). With 3 bases removed from V and 7 bases from J, the gap between germline ends came to 15 bases. Looked up from germline, CDR1 is DFQATT and CDR2 is SNEGSKA (reference sequence). CDR3 size: 13 residues. The CDR3 DNA reads as TGCAGTGCTAGTCGGGGGGCGGTTGGTGAAGCTTTCTTT. Its protein is CSASRGAVGEAFF.

The chain is built from TRBV6-2 or TRBV6-3 and TRBJ2-1; 11 positions match TRBD2. Germline V gene data show CDR1 as MNHEY and CDR2 as SVGEGT. The junction had 8 bases not matched to a gene; V was cut back by 6 bases and J by 4 bases. There are 16 residues in the CDR3. The CDR3 sequence is CASRGEGLADYNEQFF. CDR3 bases: TGTGCCAGCAGGGGGGAGGGACTAGCGGATTACAATGAGCAGTTCTTC.

A few counts support this clonotype. The chain recombines TRBV30 with TRBJ2-3; a possible D gene is TRBD1 (6 bases). This CDR3 comprises 13 residues. Looked up from germline, CDR1 is GTSNPN and CDR2 is SVGIG (reference sequence). Trimming removed 5 bases at V and 5 bases at J, with 14 bases between. The CDR3 DNA sequence: TGTGCCTGGTCGTACAGGGAAAGAGATACGCAGTATTTT. This sequence encodes CAWSYRERDTQYF.

This clonotype came up a few times. The chain links TRBV20-1 to TRBJ1-1, with D possibly being TRBD1 (5 bases). In germline, CDR1 is DFQATT, CDR2 SNEGSKA (reference sequence). Trimming removed 2 bases at V and 5 bases at J, with 21 bases between. There are 16 residues in the CDR3. DNA for the CDR3: TGCAGTGCTAGATCAAGACAGAAAAGGGATTTTACTGAAGCTTTCTTT. It yields the protein CSARSRQKRDFTEAFF.

This clonotype was seen repeatedly, ten times or more. The J gene is TRBJ2-7, the V gene TRBV28; 9 bases line up with TRBD1. Losses at the gene ends were 6 bases for V and 9 bases for J; bases not matched to a gene: 18. CDR1 is MDHEN and CDR2 is SYDVKM in the germline V gene. This CDR3 contains 16 residues. The CDR3, as DNA: TGTGCCAGCAGCCCAGAAAGTTGGACAGGGGCTGGTGGGCAGTACTTC. Its protein is CASSPESWTGAGGQYF.

The chain recombines TRBV7-2 with TRBJ1-1, with 8 bases that match TRBD1. Germline loops: CDR1 SGHTA, CDR2 FQGNSA. After removal of 5 bases from V and 2 bases from J, the junction contained 4 bases not matched to a gene. CDR3 size: 14 residues. The CDR3 loop reads CASSIQGVNTEAFF. The DNA for the CDR3 is TGTGCCAGCAGCATACAGGGGGTCAACACTGAAGCTTTCTTT.

This clonotype turned up a few times. J is TRBJ1-2 and V is TRBV28, with TRBD1 matching 7 bases. This CDR3 is built from 13 residues. The J segment lost 2 bases and the V segment lost 10 bases, leaving 7 bases of the junction unmatched. Germline-derived CDR1 and CDR2 are MDHEN and SYDVKM. The CDR3 sequence: CAIDLGGNYGYTF. CDR3 nucleotides: TGTGCCATCGATCTAGGGGGCAACTATGGCTACACCTTC.

In this sample, this clonotype turned up a few times. The chain links TRBV20-1 to TRBJ1-1; D is unclear. The germline gives CDR1 DFQATT, CDR2 SNEGSKA (reference sequence). Trimming left V 0 bases short and J 0 bases short, with 8 bases between. The CDR3 runs 14 residues. This chain's CDR3 is CSAREQEMNTEAFF. CDR3 bases: TGCAGTGCTAGAGAACAAGAGATGAACACTGAAGCTTTCTTT.

This clonotype occurred once. V gene TRBV11-2 combines with J gene TRBJ2-7; 9 bases agree with TRBD1. CDR1 is SGHAT, CDR2 FQNNGV, per germline. With V trimmed by 5 bases and J by 1 base, 12 bases remained unmatched. The CDR3 runs 17 residues. As DNA, the CDR3 is TGTGCCAGCAGCCCCAGGAGGACAGGGGAAAGATCCTACGAGCAGTACTTC. Encoded protein: CASSPRRTGERSYEQYF. The variable domain in full, completed from reference TRBV11-2 and TRBJ2-7, reads EAGVAQSPRYKIIEKRQSVAFWCNPISGHATLYWYQQILGQGPKLLIQFQNNGVVDDSQLPKDRFSAERLKGVDSTLKIQPAKLEDSAVYLCASSPRRTGERSYEQYFGPGTRLTVT.

The chain recombines TRBV20-1 with TRBJ2-7, with D tentatively TRBD1 (5 bases). The CDR3 runs to 13 residues. CDR1 is DFQATT, CDR2 SNEGSKA, per germline (reference sequence). The CDR3 bases are TGCAGCGATAAGACAGTGAGCTCCTACGAGCAGTACTTC. Protein product: CSDKTVSSYEQYF.

This clonotype was seen repeatedly, ten times or more. The CDR3 DNA follows: TGTGCCATCAGCGATGCAGTTGGCTACACCTTC. Its protein product is CAISDAVGYTF. This chain connects TRBV10-3 to TRBJ1-2; no clear D. The CDR3 loop spans 11 amino acids. Germline assignment: CDR1 ENHRY and CDR2 SYGVKD. V lost 6 bases and J 7 bases, leaving 9 bases between the germline ends.

The rearrangement uses TRBV20-1 and TRBJ2-1; 14 bases map to TRBD2. The CDR3 consists of 17 residues. CDR1 and CDR2 from the germline V gene are DFQATT and SNEGSKA (reference sequence). After removal of 5 bases from V and 7 bases from J, the junction contained 13 bases not matched to a gene. CDR3 in DNA: TGCAGTGCTGACGGGACTAGCGGGAGTTCTAGTTTGAATGAGCAGTTCTTC. Its translation: CSADGTSGSSSLNEQFF.

V is TRBV6-5 and J is TRBJ2-5; D is ambiguous. The germline V gene encodes CDR1 MNHEY and CDR2 SVGAGI. Trimming shortened V by 2 bases and J by 0 bases, and 7 bases separated the two germline ends. This CDR3 is built from 14 residues. The CDR3 DNA reads TGTGCCAGCAGTTACGGGCGGTACCAAGAGACCCAGTACTTC. Encoded protein: CASSYGRYQETQYF.

The gene calls are TRBV21-1 and TRBJ2-5; the D segment call TRBD1 is taken from the table without a DNA check. TRBV21-1 is labeled a pseudogene. This CDR3 is 15 amino acids long. The DNA of the CDR3 is TGTGCCAGCAGCCCCACCGGGACAGGGAAAGAGACCCAGTACTTC. This codes for CASSPTGTGKETQYF.

The V call is TRBV30, the J call TRBJ2-1; perhaps TRBD2 as D (6 bases). V lost 0 bases to trimming and J lost 7 bases, with 13 bases between them. The CDR3 runs 14 residues. Germline V gives CDR1 GTSNPN, CDR2 SVGIG (reference sequence). CDR3 amino acids: CAWSVLGSGNEQFF. Here the CDR3 DNA reads TGTGCCTGGAGTGTACTCGGGAGTGGGAATGAGCAGTTCTTC.

This clonotype was counted between two and nine times. The chain couples TRBV28 to TRBJ2-1; maybe TRBD2 (6 bases). The germline gives CDR1 MDHEN, CDR2 SYDVKM. This CDR3 comprises 14 residues. Trimming took off 3 bases at V and 5 bases at J, with 11 bases between the two ends. The CDR3 coding sequence is TGTGCCAGCAGTTTCGTTGGCGGGAACAATGAGCAGTTCTTC. It is translated as CASSFVGGNNEQFF.

The table lists this clonotype with many counts. CDR3 region: CASSQAGSNQPQHF. DNA of the CDR3: TGTGCCAGCAGCCAAGCCGGAAGCAATCAGCCCCAGCATTTT. This chain links TRBV3-1 with TRBJ1-5; D gene uncertain. Per the germline V gene, CDR1 is LGHDT and CDR2 is YNNKEL (reference sequence). The CDR3 consists of 14 residues. V was shortened by 1 base and J by 1 base, with 5 bases between the two germline ends.

This clonotype has more than one count but fewer than ten. The V and J genes are TRBV29-1 and TRBJ2-1; possible D gene TRBD2, 5 bases. Germline assignment: CDR1 SQVTM and CDR2 ANQGSEA. V gave up 5 bases and J gave up 5 bases, with 19 bases separating them. CDR3 length: 15 residues. CDR3 sequence (DNA): TGCAGCGTTTGGCCGCACGGGGAGCAGGACAATGAGCAGTTCTTC. Protein: CSVWPHGEQDNEQFF.

In its sample, this clonotype was seen many times. The chain is built from TRBV7-9 and TRBJ1-1, with D maybe TRBD1 (6 bases). Germline assignment: CDR1 SEHNR and CDR2 FQNEAQ (reference sequence). CDR3 length equals 11 residues. V dropped 5 bases and J dropped 11 bases, with 12 bases sitting between them. CDR3 protein: CASSTGFGAFF. CDR3 sequence (DNA): TGTGCCAGCAGCACAGGGTTTGGCGCTTTCTTT.

The gene calls are TRBV5-5 and TRBJ1-1, with a weak D call TRBD1 (6 bases). The CDR3 spans 14 residues. Germline V lookup: CDR1 SGHKS, CDR2 YYEKEE (reference sequence). Trimming pared 1 base from V and 8 bases from J, leaving 15 bases between. The CDR3: CASSLQGQLTEAFF. CDR3 DNA: TGTGCCAGCAGCTTGCAAGGACAGCTCACAGAAGCTTTCTTT.

This chain joins TRBV6-1 and TRBJ2-3; possibly TRBD1 or TRBD2 for D (6 bases each). V lost 7 bases and J 2 bases, leaving 16 bases between the germline ends. Looked up from germline, CDR1 is MNHNS and CDR2 is SASEGT. This CDR3 has 15 amino acids. CDR3 nucleotide sequence: TGTGCCAGCACCGCCGGGGGCTCTGCCACAGATACGCAGTATTTT. Protein: CASTAGGSATDTQYF.

This clonotype came up a few times. J is TRBJ2-3 and V is TRBV2; 8 positions match TRBD1. The CDR3 sequence is 14 residues long. Germline V lookup: CDR1 SNHLY, CDR2 FYNNEI. The trim removed 8 bases at V and 2 bases at J, leaving 6 bases unmatched. The CDR3 protein is CASVRDRSTDTQYF. CDR3 DNA sequence: TGTGCCAGCGTTAGGGACAGGTCCACAGATACGCAGTATTTT.

The rearrangement joins TRBV23-1 to TRBJ2-7, with unresolved D. TRBV23-1 is an open reading frame whose function is uncertain. This CDR3 is 13 amino acids long. The V and J ends lost 3 bases and 0 bases respectively, with 6 bases between them. Here the CDR3 DNA reads TGCGCCAGCAGTCACTACAGCTCCTACGAGCAGTACTTC. Translated: CASSHYSSYEQYF.

The chain carries TRBV7-8 and TRBJ2-3; D perhaps matches TRBD2 (5 bases). Trimming took 8 bases from V and 2 from J, leaving 11 bases between them. Germline V gene sequence: CDR1 SGHVS, CDR2 FQNEAQ. This CDR3 region has 13 residues. CDR3 in amino acids: CASGMRVTDTQYF. The CDR3 DNA reads as TGTGCCAGCGGTATGCGGGTCACAGATACGCAGTATTTT.

The rearrangement uses TRBV20-1 and TRBJ2-3; TRBD2 agrees at 13 bases. The trim removed 3 bases at V and 3 bases at J, leaving 6 bases unmatched. CDR3 length equals 16 residues. Germline lookup yields CDR1 DFQATT and CDR2 SNEGSKA (reference sequence). The CDR3 DNA reads as TGCAGTGCTAGCCCCGGGACTAGCGGGGTTACAGATACGCAGTATTTT. It codes for CSASPGTSGVTDTQYF.

The chain recombines TRBV25-1 with TRBJ1-1; D is undetermined. The CDR3 covers 15 residues. CDR1 MGHDK and CDR2 SYGVNS come from the germline V gene. V shed 2 bases and J shed 0 bases, with 10 bases lying between them. CDR3 protein: CASSESVLMNTEAFF. For the CDR3, the DNA is TGTGCCAGCAGTGAAAGTGTCCTCATGAACACTGAAGCTTTCTTT.

The chain couples TRBV7-8 to TRBJ2-3; D gene uncertain. Trimming left V 5 bases short and J 0 bases short, with 21 bases between. This CDR3 contains 18 residues. Germline CDR1 is SGHVS and CDR2 is FQNEAQ. CDR3 amino acids: CASSLPGSTTHSTDTQYF. In DNA, the CDR3 is TGTGCCAGCAGCCTTCCCGGGTCCACCACTCATAGCACAGATACGCAGTATTTT.

This clonotype showed up just a few times. J is TRBJ2-5 and V is TRBV5-6; D is possibly TRBD2 (6 bases). Germline assignment: CDR1 SGHDT and CDR2 YYEEEE. The CDR3 runs 14 residues. With 5 bases removed from V and 5 bases from J, the gap between germline ends came to 16 bases. CDR3 residues: CASSRGPGSETQYF. The CDR3 nucleotides read TGTGCCAGCAGTCGCGGTCCCGGGAGTGAGACCCAGTACTTC.